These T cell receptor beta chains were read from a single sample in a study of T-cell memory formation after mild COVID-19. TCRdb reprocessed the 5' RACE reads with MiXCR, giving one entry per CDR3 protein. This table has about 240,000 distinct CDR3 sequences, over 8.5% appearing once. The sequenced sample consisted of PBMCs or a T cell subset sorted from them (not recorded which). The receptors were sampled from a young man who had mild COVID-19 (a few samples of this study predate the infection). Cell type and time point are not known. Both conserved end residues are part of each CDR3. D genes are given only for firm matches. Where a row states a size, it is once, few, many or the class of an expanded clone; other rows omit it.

TGCGCCAGCAGCACAACAGGGGCGTCTGGAAACACCATATATTTT	CASSTTGASGNTIYF	TRBV5-1	TRBJ1-3	.	TRBD1
TGTGCCAGCAGCACGGAGTACGGCGCTAACTATGGCTACACCTTC	CASSTEYGANYGYTF	TRBV5-5	TRBJ1-2	.	.
TGTGCCAGCAGTCCGTCCAGGGTGACCGGGGAGCTGTTTTTT	CASSPSRVTGELFF	TRBV12-3/TRBV12-4	TRBJ2-2	.	.
TGTGCCAGCAGCGTAAGTAGTAGAACTGAAGCTTTCTTT	CASSVSSRTEAFF	TRBV9	TRBJ1-1	.	.
TGTGCCAGCAGCTTATGGCGGAGGGGGGACACTGAAGCTTTCTTT	CASSLWRRGDTEAFF	TRBV7-9	TRBJ1-1	.	.
TGCAGTGCTCTATCTTCGGGGTCTAGCGGGGGGCCTACCAATGAGCAGTTCTTC	CSALSSGSSGGPTNEQFF	TRBV20-1	TRBJ2-1	.	TRBD2
TGTGCCAGCAGCTTGGGACAGGGCTCCTATAATTCACCCCTCCACTTT	CASSLGQGSYNSPLHF	TRBV7-9	TRBJ1-6	.	TRBD1
TGTGCCAGCAGCACCGGGACTTACACCGGGGAGCTGTTTTTT	CASSTGTYTGELFF	TRBV5-4	TRBJ2-2	.	.
TGTGCCAGCACCGCCCGGCGGGGTGTTGAGCAGCCCCAGCATTTT	CASTARRGVEQPQHF	TRBV7-8	TRBJ1-5	few	.
TGTGCCAGCAGCACTCGGGAAGATACGCAGTATTTT	CASSTREDTQYF	TRBV9	TRBJ2-3	few	.